The clone carrying this T cell receptor beta chain has only one observation. This specimen comes from a study of T cell responses to AZD1222 COVID-19 vaccine. The CDR3 contains 17 residues. The V and J ends lost 5 bases and 0 bases, in that order; junction bases with no gene match: 11. CDR1 and CDR2 from the germline V gene are MNHEY and SMNVEV (reference sequence). Measured with immunoSEQ multiplex PCR; TCRdb has only the in-frame clones, and not every one. The sample carries approximately 64,000 clones, 84% recorded once. The input for sequencing was peripheral blood, taken on day 0 of AZD1222 vaccination. This TCR was sampled from an adult in good health. V and J are TRBV27 and TRBJ2-7; 9 positions match TRBD1. The CDR3 is CASSRGTGLRGSYEQYF. The CDR3 region has the DNA TGTGCCAGCAGTCGGGGGACAGGGCTCAGGGGCTCCTACGAGCAGTACTTC.